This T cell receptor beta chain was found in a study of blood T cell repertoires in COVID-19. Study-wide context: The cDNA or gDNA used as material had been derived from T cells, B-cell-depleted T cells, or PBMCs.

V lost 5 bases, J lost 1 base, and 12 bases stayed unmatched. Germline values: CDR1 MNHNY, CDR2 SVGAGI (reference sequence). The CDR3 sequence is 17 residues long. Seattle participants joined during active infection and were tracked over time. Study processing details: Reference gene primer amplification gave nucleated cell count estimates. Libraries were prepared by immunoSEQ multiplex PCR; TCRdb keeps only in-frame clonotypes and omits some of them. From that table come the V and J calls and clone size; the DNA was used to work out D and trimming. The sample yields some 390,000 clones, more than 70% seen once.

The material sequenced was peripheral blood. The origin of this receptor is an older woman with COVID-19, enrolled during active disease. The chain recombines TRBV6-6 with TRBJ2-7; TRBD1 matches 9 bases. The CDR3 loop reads CASSRVTWGQGSYEQYF. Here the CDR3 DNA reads TGTGCCAGCAGTCGTGTGACCTGGGGACAGGGATCCTACGAGCAGTACTTC.